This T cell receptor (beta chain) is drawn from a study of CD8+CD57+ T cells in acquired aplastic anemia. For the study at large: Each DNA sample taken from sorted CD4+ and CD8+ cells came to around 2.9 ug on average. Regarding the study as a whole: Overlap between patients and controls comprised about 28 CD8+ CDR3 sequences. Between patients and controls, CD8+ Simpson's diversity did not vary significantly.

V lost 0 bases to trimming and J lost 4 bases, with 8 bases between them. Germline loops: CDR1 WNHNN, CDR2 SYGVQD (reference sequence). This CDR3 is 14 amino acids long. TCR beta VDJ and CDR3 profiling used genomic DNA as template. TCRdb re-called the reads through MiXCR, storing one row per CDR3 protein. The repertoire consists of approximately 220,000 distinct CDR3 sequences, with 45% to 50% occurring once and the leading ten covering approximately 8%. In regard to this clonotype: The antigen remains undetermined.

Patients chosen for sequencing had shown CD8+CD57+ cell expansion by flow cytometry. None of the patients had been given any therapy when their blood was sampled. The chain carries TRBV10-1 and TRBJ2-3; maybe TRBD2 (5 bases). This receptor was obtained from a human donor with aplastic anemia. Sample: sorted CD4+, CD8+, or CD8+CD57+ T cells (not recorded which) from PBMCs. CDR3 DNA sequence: TGCGCCAGCAGTGAGTCGTCGCGGGCAGATACGCAGTATTTT. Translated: CASSESSRADTQYF.